This TCR beta chain was obtained from a study of technical replicates of blood from a handful of donors. V dropped 5 bases and J dropped 2 bases, with 7 bases sitting between them. CDR1 MDHEN and CDR2 SYDVKM come from the germline V gene. This CDR3 has 12 amino acids. Assay: immunoSEQ multiplex PCR; the TCRdb copy retains only in-frame clones and omits some. Of under 85,000 clones listed, about 91% are singletons. The clonotype comes from a human donor in good health. Some clones in this sample may be carry-over from other donors' samples. Sequencing input: T cells isolated from PBMCs. This chain links TRBV28 with TRBJ2-7, with D possibly matching TRBD1 (6 bases). This CDR3 is CASSPGAYEQYF. The CDR3 nucleotides read TGTGCCAGCAGTCCAGGGGCCTACGAGCAGTACTTC.